This entry describes one T cell receptor (beta chain). Its specificity is not known. This sample was included in a study of T cells expressing NK-cell markers. About the research overall: It was from sorted CD3+CD56+NKG2C+, CD3+CD56+NKG2C- and CD3+CD56-NKG2C+ T cells that TCR beta repertoires came.

Using the 5' RACE reads, TCRdb records one entry per CDR3 protein without DNA. The table gives a few hundred thousand distinct CDR3 sequences; the top ten clones make up 0.3% to 0.45% of it. CDR3 length equals 13 residues. Germline lookup yields CDR1 MNHEY and CDR2 SVGAGI. Whole-study findings and limits: Four of the donors also had these clonotypes leading their CD3+CD56-NKG2C+ fraction.

The chain links TRBV6-5 to TRBJ2-7; TCRdb designates TRBD1, a call that cannot be tested without DNA. This receptor was identified in a man aged 18 to 30 in good health. Sequencing input: blood T cells: a sorted CD56 or NKG2C T cell subset, CD4+ or CD8+ T cells, or bulk PBMC T cells (not recorded which). This chain's CDR3 is CASKVGATYEQYF.